This note documents a single T cell receptor beta chain sequence. This entry comes from a study of long-term antiretroviral therapy in people with HIV. This CDR3 contains 16 residues. Per germline, CDR1 WNHNN and CDR2 SYGVQD (reference sequence). The V gene lost 4 bases and the J gene lost 0 bases, with 15 bases spanning the gap. With survey level as its setting, the immunoSEQ assay was v3.0. Produced via immunoSEQ multiplex PCR; TCRdb's table is partial and in-frame only. The sample holds about 14,000 clones, around 80% seen once. The TCR comes from a man aged 30 to 45 with HIV. Sequences were derived from unsorted PBMCs, sampled 0.4 years after starting antiretroviral therapy. The chain is built from TRBV10-1 and TRBJ1-2; D may be TRBD1 (5 bases). The CDR3 region is CASSAPGTESNYGYTF. The CDR3 DNA reads as TGCGCCAGCAGTGCCCCCGGGACGGAGTCTAACTATGGCTACACCTTC.